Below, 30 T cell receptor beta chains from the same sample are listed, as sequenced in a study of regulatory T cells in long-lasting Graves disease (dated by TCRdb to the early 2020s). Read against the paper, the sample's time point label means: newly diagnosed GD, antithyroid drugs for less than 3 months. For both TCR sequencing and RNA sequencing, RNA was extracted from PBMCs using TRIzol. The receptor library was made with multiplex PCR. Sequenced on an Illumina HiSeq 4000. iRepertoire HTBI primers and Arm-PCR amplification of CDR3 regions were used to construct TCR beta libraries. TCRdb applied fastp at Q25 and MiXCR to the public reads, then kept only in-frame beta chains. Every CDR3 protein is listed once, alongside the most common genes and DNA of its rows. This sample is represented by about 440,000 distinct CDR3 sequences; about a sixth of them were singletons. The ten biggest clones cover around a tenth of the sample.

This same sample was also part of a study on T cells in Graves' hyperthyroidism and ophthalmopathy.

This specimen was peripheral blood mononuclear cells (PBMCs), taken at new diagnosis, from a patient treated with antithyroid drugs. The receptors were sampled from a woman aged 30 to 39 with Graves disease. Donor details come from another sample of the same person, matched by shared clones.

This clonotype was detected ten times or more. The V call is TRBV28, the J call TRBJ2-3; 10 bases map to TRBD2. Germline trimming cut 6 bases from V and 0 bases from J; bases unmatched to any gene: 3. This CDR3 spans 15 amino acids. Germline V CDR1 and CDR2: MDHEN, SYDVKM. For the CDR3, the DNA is TGTGCCAGCAGACCAGCGGGAGGGAGCACAGATACGCAGTATTTT. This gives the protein CASRPAGGSTDTQYF.

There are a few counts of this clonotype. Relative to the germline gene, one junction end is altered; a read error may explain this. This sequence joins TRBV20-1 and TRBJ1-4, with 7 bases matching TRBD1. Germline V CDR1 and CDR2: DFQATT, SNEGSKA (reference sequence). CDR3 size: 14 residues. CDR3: CSAGDRVLNEKLFF. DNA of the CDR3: TGCAGTGCTGGAGACAGGGTTCTTAATGAAAAACTGTTTTTT.

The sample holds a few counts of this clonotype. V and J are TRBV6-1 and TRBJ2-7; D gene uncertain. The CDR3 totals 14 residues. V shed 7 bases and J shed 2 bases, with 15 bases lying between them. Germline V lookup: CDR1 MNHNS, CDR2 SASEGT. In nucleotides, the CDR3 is TGTGCCAGCATCCCCCCGTGGCAGACCTACGAGCAGTACTTC. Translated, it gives CASIPPWQTYEQYF.

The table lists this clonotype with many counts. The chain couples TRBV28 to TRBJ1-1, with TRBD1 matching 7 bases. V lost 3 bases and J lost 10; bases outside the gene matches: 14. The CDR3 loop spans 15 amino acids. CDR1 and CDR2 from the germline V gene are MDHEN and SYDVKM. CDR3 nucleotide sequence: TGTGCCAGCAGTTTGGAGAGCAGGGGGGTGGCGGGAGCTTTCTTT. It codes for CASSLESRGVAGAFF.

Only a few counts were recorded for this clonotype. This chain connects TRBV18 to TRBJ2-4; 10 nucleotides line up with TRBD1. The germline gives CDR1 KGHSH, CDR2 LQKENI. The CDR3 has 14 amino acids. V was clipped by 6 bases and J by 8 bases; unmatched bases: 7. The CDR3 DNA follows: TGTGCCAGCTCGTTGACAGGGGGCTGGGACATTCAGTACTTC. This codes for CASSLTGGWDIQYF.

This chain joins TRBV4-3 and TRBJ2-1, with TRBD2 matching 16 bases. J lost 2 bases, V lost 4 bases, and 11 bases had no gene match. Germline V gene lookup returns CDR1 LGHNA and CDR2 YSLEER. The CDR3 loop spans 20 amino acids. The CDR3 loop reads CASSLTGTSGRGSAYNEQFF. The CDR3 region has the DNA TGCGCCAGCAGCCTCACCGGGACTAGCGGGAGGGGGAGTGCCTACAATGAGCAGTTCTTC.

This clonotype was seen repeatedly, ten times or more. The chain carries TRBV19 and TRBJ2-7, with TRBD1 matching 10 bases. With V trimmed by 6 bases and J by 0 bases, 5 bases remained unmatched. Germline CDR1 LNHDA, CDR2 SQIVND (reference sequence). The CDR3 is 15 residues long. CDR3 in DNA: TGTGCCAGTAGCGGCGGGACAGGGGACTCCTACGAGCAGTACTTC. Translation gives CASSGGTGDSYEQYF.

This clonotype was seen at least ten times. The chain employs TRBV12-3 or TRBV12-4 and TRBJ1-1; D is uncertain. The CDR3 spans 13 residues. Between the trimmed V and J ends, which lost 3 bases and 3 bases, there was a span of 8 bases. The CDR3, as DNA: TGTGCCAGCAGTTTGGCAGAGTACACTGAAGCTTTCTTT. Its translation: CASSLAEYTEAFF.

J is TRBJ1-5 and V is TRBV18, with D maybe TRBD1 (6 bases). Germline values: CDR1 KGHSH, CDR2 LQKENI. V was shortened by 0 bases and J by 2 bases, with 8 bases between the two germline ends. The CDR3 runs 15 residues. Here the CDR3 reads CASSPPQGGNQPQHF. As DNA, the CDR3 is TGTGCCAGCTCACCACCACAGGGTGGCAATCAGCCCCAGCATTTT.

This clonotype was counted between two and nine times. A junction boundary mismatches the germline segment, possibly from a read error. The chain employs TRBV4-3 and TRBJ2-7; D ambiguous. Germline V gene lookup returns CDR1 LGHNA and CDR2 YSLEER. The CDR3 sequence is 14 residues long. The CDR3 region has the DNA TGCGCCAGCAACCAAGATAAGGCCCACATCGAGCAGTACTTC. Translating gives CASNQDKAHIEQYF.

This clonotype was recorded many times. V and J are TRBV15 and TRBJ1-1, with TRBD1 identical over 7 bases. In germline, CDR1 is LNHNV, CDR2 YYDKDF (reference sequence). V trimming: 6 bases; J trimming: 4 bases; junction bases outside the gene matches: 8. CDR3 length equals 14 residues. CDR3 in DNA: TGTGCCACCAGAGAGGGGGCGCGCGGCACTGAAGCTTTCTTT. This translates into CATREGARGTEAFF.

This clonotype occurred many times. CDR3 residues: CSAPRGGVREQYF. CDR3 DNA sequence: TGCAGTGCTCCCCGGGGTGGAGTTCGCGAGCAGTACTTC. V and J are TRBV20-1 and TRBJ2-7, with D tentatively TRBD2 (5 bases). V dropped 5 bases and J dropped 6 bases, with 17 bases sitting between them. In germline, CDR1 is DFQATT, CDR2 SNEGSKA (reference sequence). The CDR3 is 13 amino acids.

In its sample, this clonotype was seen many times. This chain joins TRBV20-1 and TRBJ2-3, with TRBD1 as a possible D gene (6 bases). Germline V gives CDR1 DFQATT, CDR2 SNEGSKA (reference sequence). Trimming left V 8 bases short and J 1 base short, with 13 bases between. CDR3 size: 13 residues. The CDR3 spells CSSTTGGTDTQYF. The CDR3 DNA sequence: TGCAGTTCCACGACAGGTGGCACAGATACGCAGTATTTT.

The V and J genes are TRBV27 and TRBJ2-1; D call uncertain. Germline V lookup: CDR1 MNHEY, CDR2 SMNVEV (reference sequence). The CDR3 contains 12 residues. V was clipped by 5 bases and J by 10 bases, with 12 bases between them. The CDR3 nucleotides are TGTGCCAGCAGTCGGCGTGGTTGGGAGCAGTTCTTC. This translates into CASSRRGWEQFF.

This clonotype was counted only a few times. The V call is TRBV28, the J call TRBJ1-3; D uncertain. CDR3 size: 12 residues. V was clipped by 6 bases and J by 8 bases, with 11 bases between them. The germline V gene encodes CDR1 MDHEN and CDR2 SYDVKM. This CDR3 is CASSYTEDTIYF. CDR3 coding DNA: TGTGCCAGCAGCTATACAGAAGACACCATATATTTT. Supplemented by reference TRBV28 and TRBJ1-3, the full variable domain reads DVKVTQSSRYLVKRTGEKVFLECVQDMDHENMFWYRQDPGLGLRLIYFSYDVKMKEKGDIPEGYSVSREKKERFSLILESASTNQTSMYLCASSYTEDTIYFGEGSWLTVV.

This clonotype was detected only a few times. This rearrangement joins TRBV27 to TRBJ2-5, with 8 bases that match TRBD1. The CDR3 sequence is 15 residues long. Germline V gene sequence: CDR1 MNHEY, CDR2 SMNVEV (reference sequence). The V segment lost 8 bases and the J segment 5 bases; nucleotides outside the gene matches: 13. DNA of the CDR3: TGTGCCAGCTCGACAGACAGGGGTGTTTTGGAGACCCAGTACTTC. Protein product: CASSTDRGVLETQYF.

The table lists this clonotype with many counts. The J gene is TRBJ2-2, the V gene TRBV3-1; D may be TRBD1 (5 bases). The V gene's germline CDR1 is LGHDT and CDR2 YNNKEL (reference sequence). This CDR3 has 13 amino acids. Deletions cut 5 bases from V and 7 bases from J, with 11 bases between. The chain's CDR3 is CASSRGRGGELFF. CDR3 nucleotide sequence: TGTGCCAGCAGCAGGGGTCGCGGCGGGGAGCTGTTTTTT. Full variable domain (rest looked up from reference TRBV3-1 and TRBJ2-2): DTAVSQTPKYLVTQMGNDKSIKCEQNLGHDTMYWYKQDSKKFLKIMFSYNNKELIINETVPNRFSPKSPDKAHLNLHINSLELGDSAVYFCASSRGRGGELFFGEGSRLTVL.

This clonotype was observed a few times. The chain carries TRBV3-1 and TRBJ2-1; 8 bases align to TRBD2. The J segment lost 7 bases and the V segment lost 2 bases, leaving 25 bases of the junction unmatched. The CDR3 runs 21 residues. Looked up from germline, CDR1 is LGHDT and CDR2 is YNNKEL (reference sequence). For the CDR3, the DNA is TGTGCCAGCAGCCAATGCCCTTTTTACCAGGTTGGCGGGAGGACAACTAATGAGCAGTTCTTC. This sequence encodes CASSQCPFYQVGGRTTNEQFF.

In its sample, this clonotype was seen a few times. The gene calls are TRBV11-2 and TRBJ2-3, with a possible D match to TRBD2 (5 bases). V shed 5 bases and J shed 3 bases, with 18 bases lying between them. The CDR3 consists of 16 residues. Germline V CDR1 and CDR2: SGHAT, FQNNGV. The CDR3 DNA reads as TGTGCCAGCAGCGGAGAGGGCGTTTTTTATACAGATACGCAGTATTTT. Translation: CASSGEGVFYTDTQYF.

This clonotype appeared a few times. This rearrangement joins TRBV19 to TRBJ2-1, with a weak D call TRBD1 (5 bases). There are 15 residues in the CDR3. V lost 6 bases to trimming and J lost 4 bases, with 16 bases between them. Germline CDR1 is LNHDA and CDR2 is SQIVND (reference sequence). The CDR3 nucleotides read TGTGCCAGTAGCCCAGGGAATCGACGATACAATGAGCAGTTCTTC. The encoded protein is CASSPGNRRYNEQFF.

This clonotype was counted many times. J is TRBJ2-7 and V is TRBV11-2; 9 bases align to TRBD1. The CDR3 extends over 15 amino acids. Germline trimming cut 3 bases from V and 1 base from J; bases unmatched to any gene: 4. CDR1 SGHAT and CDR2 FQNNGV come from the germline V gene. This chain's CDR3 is CASSFTTGGSYEQYF. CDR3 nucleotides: TGTGCCAGCAGCTTCACGACAGGGGGGTCCTACGAGCAGTACTTC. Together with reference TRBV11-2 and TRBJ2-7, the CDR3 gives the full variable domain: EAGVAQSPRYKIIEKRQSVAFWCNPISGHATLYWYQQILGQGPKLLIQFQNNGVVDDSQLPKDRFSAERLKGVDSTLKIQPAKLEDSAVYLCASSFTTGGSYEQYFGPGTRLTVT.

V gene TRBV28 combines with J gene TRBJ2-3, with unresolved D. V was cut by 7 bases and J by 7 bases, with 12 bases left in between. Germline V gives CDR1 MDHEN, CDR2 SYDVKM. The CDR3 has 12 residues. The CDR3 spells CASTPSSNTQYF. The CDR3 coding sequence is TGTGCCAGCACTCCCTCCTCGAATACGCAGTATTTT.

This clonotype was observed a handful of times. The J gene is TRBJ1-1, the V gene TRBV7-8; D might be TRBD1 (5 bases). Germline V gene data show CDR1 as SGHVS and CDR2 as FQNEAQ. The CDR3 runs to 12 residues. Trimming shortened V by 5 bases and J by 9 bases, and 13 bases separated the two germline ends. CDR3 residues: CASSLEGRKAFF. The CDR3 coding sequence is TGTGCCAGCAGCCTCGAGGGGAGGAAAGCTTTCTTT.

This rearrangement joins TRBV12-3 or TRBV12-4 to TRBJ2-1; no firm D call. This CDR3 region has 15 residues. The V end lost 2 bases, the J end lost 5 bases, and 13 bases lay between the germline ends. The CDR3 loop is CASSLWRDQHNEQFF. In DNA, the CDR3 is TGTGCCAGCAGTTTATGGCGAGACCAACACAATGAGCAGTTCTTC.

This CDR3 is CASSARAVGATNTGELFF. In nucleotides, the CDR3 is TGTGCCAGCAGCGCGCGGGCAGTGGGAGCCACGAACACCGGGGAGCTGTTTTTT. The chain couples TRBV9 to TRBJ2-2; TRBD2 might be the D (5 bases). The CDR3 contains 18 residues. V gave up 3 bases and J gave up 0 bases, with 18 bases separating them. CDR1 and CDR2 (germline): SGDLS, YYNGEE.

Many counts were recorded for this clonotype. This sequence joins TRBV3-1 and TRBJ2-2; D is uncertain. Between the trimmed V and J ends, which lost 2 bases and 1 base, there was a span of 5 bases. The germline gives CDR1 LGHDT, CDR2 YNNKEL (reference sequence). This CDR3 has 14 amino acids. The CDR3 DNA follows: TGTGCCAGCAGCCAACAGAAGAACACCGGGGAGCTGTTTTTT. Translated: CASSQQKNTGELFF.

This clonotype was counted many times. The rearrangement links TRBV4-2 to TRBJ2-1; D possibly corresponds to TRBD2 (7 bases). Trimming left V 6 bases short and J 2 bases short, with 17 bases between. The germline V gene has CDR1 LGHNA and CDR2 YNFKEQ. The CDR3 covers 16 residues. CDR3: CASRPEQGRAYNEQFF. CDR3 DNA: TGTGCCAGCAGGCCTGAGCAGGGGAGGGCCTACAATGAGCAGTTCTTC.

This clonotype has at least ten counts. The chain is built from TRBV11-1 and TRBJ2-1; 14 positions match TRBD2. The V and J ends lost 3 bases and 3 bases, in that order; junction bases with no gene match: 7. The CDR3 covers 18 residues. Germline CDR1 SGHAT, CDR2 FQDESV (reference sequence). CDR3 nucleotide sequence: TGTGCCAGCAGCTTGGAGGGACTAGCGGGAGCGGTCTACAATGAGCAGTTCTTC. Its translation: CASSLEGLAGAVYNEQFF.

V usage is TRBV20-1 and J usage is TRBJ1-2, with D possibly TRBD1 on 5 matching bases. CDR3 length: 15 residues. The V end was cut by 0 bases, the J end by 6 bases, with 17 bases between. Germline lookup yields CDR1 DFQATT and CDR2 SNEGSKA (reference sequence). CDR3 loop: CSARDLGRVNHGYTF. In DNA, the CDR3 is TGCAGTGCTAGAGATCTAGGCAGGGTGAACCATGGCTACACCTTC.

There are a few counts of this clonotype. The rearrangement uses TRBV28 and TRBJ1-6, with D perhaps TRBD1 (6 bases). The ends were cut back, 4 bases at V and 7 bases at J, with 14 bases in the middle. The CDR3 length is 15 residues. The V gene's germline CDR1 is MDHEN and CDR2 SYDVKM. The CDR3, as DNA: TGTGCCAGCAGTTGGCTGGACAGAAAAAATTCACCCCTCCACTTT. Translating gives CASSWLDRKNSPLHF.